The sequence of this T cell receptor (beta chain) was determined in a study of cytomegalovirus exposure and HLA in healthy donors. Study summary: Later analysis reported that the 120 validation repertoires shared the platform of the 650 to 700 first-cohort repertoires.

Study-wide points: TCR sequences were mostly rare, though some public TCRs occurred in many donors.

Germline CDR1 is GTSNPN and CDR2 is SVGIG (reference sequence). This CDR3 contains 12 residues. Germline trimming cut 8 bases from V and 4 bases from J; bases unmatched to any gene: 5. This clone occurred a few times. The antigen remains unidentified. The method was immunoSEQ multiplex PCR; TCRdb's version includes in-frame clones alone and lacks a portion of them. The profile shows 200,000 or so clones, 65% to 90% of them singletons. The receptor comes from a woman in her twenties or thirties in good health and CMV-seropositive. Input material: PBMCs. The chain has TRBV30 and TRBJ2-7; the match to TRBD1 covers 10 bases. CDR3 loop: CATGQGLYEQYF. For the CDR3, the DNA is TGTGCCACGGGACAGGGGTTGTACGAGCAGTACTTC.